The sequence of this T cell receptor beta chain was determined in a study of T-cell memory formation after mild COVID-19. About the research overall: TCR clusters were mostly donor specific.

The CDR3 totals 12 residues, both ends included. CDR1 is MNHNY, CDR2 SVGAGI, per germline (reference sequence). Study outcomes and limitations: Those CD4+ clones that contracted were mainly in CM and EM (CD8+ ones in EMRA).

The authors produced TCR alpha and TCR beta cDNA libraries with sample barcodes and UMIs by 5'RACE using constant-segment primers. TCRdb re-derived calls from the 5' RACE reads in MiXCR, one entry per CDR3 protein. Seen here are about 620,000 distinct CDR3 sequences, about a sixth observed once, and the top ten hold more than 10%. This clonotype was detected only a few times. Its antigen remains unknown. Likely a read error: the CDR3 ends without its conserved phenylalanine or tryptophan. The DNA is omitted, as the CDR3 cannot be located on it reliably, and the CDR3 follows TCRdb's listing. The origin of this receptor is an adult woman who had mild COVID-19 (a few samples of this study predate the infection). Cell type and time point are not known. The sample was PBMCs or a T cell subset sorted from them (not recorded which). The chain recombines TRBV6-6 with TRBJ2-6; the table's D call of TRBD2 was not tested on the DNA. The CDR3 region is CASSYGTSGFLP.